This section outlines one T cell receptor (beta chain) sequence together with its context. The record originates from a study of blood T cell repertoires in COVID-19. Study-level background: COVID-19 samples from acute and convalescent phases originated in the United States, Italy and Spain.

Donors were grouped by their self-reported clinical history. Resolution of symptoms, clearance, or two negative PCRs was present in recovered Cohort 3 donors. The germline V and J ends were trimmed by 4 bases and 4 bases, with 8 bases remaining between them. Germline CDR1 and CDR2: MNHEY and SVGEGT. The CDR3 runs to 13 residues. Per the original methods: Amplified reference gene primers provided the basis for estimating nucleated cell counts. Here immunoSEQ multiplex PCR was the method, and the copy in TCRdb shows in-frame clones only, minus some. V and J calls and clone size are those listed in that table; D and trimming were worked out from the DNA. The data hold 200,000 to 300,000 clones, with about 89% observed a single time.

This rearrangement joins TRBV6-2 or TRBV6-3 to TRBJ2-1; TRBD1 might be the D (6 bases). The specimen was PBMCs or T cells enriched from blood (not recorded which). The sequence derives from a woman in her 30s who had recovered from COVID-19. CDR3 amino acids: CASSFDRYNEQFF. The CDR3 region has the DNA TGTGCCAGCAGTTTCGACAGGTACAATGAGCAGTTCTTC.